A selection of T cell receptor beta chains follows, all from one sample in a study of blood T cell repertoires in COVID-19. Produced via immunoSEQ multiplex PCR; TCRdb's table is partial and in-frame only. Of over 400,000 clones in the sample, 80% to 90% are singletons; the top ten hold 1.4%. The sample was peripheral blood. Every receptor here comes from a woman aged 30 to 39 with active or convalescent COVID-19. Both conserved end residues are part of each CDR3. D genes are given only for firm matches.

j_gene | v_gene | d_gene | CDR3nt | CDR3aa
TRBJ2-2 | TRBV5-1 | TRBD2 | TGCGCCAGCAGCTTGGATGGAGGGAGGGAGAAGACCGGGGAGCTGTTTTTT | CASSLDGGREKTGELFF
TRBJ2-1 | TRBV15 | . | TGTGCCACCAGCAGAGATAGCGGACTCAGCCATGAGCAGTTCTTC | CATSRDSGLSHEQFF
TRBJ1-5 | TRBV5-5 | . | TGTGCCAGCAGCTTGGGGGACACCCAAGTTCCTCCCCAGCATTTT | CASSLGDTQVPPQHF
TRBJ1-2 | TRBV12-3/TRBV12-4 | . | TGTGCCAGCAGCATCAGGGAGGACTATGGCTACACCTTC | CASSIREDYGYTF
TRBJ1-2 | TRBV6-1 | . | TGTGCCAGCAGTGAACCGGAGGCCAACTATGGCTACACCTTC | CASSEPEANYGYTF
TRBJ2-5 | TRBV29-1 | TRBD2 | TGCAGCGTTGAAATAACGGGAGGGTACCAAGAGACCCAGTACTTC | CSVEITGGYQETQYF
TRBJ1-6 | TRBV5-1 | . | TGCGCCAGCAGCTTGGGCGGTTTTTCACCCCTCCACTTT | CASSLGGFSPLHF
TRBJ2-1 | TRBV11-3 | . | TGTGCCAGCAGCACGGCTGGCAGACTTGATTTCGTCTTC | CASSTAGRLDFVF
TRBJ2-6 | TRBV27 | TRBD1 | TGTGCCAGCAGTCTAACAGGGGTCACCAACGTCCTGACTTTC | CASSLTGVTNVLTF
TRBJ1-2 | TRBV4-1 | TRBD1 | TGCGCCAGCAGCCAAGATCGATCGGACAGGGATATACATAACTATGGCTACACCTTC | CASSQDRSDRDIHNYGYTF
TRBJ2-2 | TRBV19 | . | TGTGCCAGTAGTATGGCAGGCCAAACCGGGGAGCTGTTTTTT | CASSMAGQTGELFF
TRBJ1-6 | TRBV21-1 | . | TGTGCCAGCAGCGCAAAAAGTGGACAGGGTTCACCCCTCCACTTT | CASSAKSGQGSPLHF
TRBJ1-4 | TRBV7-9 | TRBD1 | TGTGCCAGCAGCCCGGCGGGACAGAAGGCAGGAAAACTGTTTTTT | CASSPAGQKAGKLFF
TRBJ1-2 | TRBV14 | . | TGTGCCAGCAGCCAAGTGGGAGGAGGCTACACCTTC | CASSQVGGGYTF
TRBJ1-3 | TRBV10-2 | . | TGCGCCAGCAGTCCAAGTGAGGTTGGAAACACCATATATTTT | CASSPSEVGNTIYF
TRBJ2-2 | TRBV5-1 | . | TGCGCCAGCAGCCGCGTAGGGGGAATCGGGGAGCTGTTTTTT | CASSRVGGIGELFF
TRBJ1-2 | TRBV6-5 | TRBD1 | TGTGCCAGCAGATGGGACAGCGCAGCCTATGGCTACACCTTC | CASRWDSAAYGYTF
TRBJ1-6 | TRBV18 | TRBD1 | TGTGCCAGCTCACCAGCAAGGGACAGGGTGAATTCACCCCTCCACTTT | CASSPARDRVNSPLHF